These 9 T cell receptor beta chains originate from one sample sequenced in a study of shared T cell receptors in the human thymus. The repertoire was sequenced with immunoSEQ multiplex PCR; TCRdb's copy has only in-frame clones and lacks some. The repertoire holds approximately 660,000 clones, roughly 88% seen once, with around 0.01% in the top ten. This same sample was also part of a study on human thymus T cells.

Sample: thymocytes. Receptors originate from a boy younger than two with a congenital heart defect.

This CDR3 reads CASSPGLVGEQYF. The DNA for the CDR3 is TGTGCCAGCAGCCCGGGACTAGTGGGCGAGCAGTACTTC. The chain uses TRBV6-6 and TRBJ2-7, with TRBD2 identical over 8 bases. Losses at the gene ends were 6 bases for V and 6 bases for J; bases not matched to a gene: 7. This CDR3 has 13 residues. In germline, CDR1 is MNHNY, CDR2 SVGAGI (reference sequence).

The J gene is TRBJ2-1, the V gene TRBV28; 7 bases match TRBD1. This CDR3 comprises 15 residues. Unmatched junction bases numbered 9, after V lost 4 bases and J lost 6 bases. CDR1 and CDR2 from the germline V gene are MDHEN and SYDVKM. The CDR3 DNA reads as TGTGCCAGCAGTTGGAGACCCGAGGGGGCCAATGAGCAGTTCTTC. Protein sequence: CASSWRPEGANEQFF.

V usage is TRBV28 and J usage is TRBJ2-3, with D possibly TRBD2 on 5 matching bases. Germline CDR1 and CDR2: MDHEN and SYDVKM. The CDR3 totals 16 residues. Trimming shortened V by 7 bases and J by 6 bases, and 23 bases separated the two germline ends. The CDR3 loop is CASISNGITNSDTQYF. CDR3 DNA: TGTGCCAGCATTTCTAACGGGATCACCAACTCCGATACGCAGTATTTT.

The gene calls are TRBV16 and TRBJ2-5, with a tentative D call TRBD2 (5 bases). This CDR3 is built from 15 residues. Germline assignment: CDR1 KGHSY and CDR2 FQNENV. V lost 4 bases and J 3 bases, leaving 15 bases between the germline ends. CDR3 sequence (DNA): TGTGCCAGCAGCCCCCAGCTAGCAGCAAAAGAGACCCAGTACTTC. Its protein is CASSPQLAAKETQYF. The whole variable domain, filled in from reference TRBV16 and TRBJ2-5, reads GEEVAQTPKHLVRGEGQKAKLYCAPIKGHSYVFWYQQVLKNEFKFLISFQNENVFDETGMPKERFSAKCLPNSPCSLEIQATKLEDSAVYFCASSPQLAAKETQYFGPGTRLLVL.

The chain carries TRBV19 and TRBJ2-7; 8 bases align to TRBD2. Trimming took 3 bases from V and 6 from J; bases not matched to a gene: 10. CDR3 length equals 15 residues. CDR1 and CDR2 (germline): LNHDA, SQIVND (reference sequence). The CDR3 reads CASSMEREGPGEQYF. CDR3 in DNA: TGTGCCAGTAGTATGGAACGGGAGGGCCCCGGCGAGCAGTACTTC. The variable domain in full, completed from reference TRBV19 and TRBJ2-7, reads DGGITQSPKYLFRKEGQNVTLSCEQNLNHDAMYWYRQDPGQGLRLIYYSQIVNDFQKGDIAEGYSVSREKKESFPLTVTSAQKNPTAFYLCASSMEREGPGEQYFGPGTRLTVT.

Here the CDR3 reads CAWSVLGQGGTEAFF. The CDR3 coding sequence is TGTGCCTGGAGTGTACTGGGGCAGGGTGGAACTGAAGCTTTCTTT. The V gene is TRBV30, the J gene TRBJ1-1; a weak D match, TRBD1 (5 bases). V dropped 0 bases and J dropped 5 bases, with 16 bases sitting between them. This CDR3 comprises 15 residues. CDR1 is GTSNPN, CDR2 SVGIG, per germline (reference sequence).

The gene calls are TRBV28 and TRBJ2-2, with TRBD2 matching 7 bases. The length of the CDR3 is 14 residues. CDR1 and CDR2 from the germline V gene are MDHEN and SYDVKM. V dropped 2 bases and J dropped 8; count of bases not matched to a gene: 5. The CDR3 reads CASSLGGGRGELFF. The CDR3 nucleotides are TGTGCCAGCAGTTTAGGGGGAGGGAGGGGGGAGCTGTTTTTT. Full variable domain (remainder filled in from reference TRBV28 and TRBJ2-2): DVKVTQSSRYLVKRTGEKVFLECVQDMDHENMFWYRQDPGLGLRLIYFSYDVKMKEKGDIPEGYSVSREKKERFSLILESASTNQTSMYLCASSLGGGRGELFFGEGSRLTVL.

CDR3 DNA sequence: TGTGCCAGCAGCTTAGCTAGGACTAGCGGGAGAACCTACGAGCAGTACTTC. This gives the protein CASSLARTSGRTYEQYF. This chain links TRBV7-8 with TRBJ2-7, with TRBD2 matching over 13 bases. The CDR3 length is 17 residues. V lost 0 bases and J lost 2; bases outside the gene matches: 4. The germline gives CDR1 SGHVS, CDR2 FQNEAQ.

The V gene is TRBV14, the J gene TRBJ1-1; D might be TRBD1 (6 bases). CDR3 size: 15 residues. CDR1 and CDR2 from the germline V gene are SGHDN and FVKESK. V was shortened by 4 bases and J by 1 base, with 13 bases between the two germline ends. The CDR3 spells CASSRTGTPNTEAFF. As DNA, the CDR3 is TGTGCCAGCAGCCGTACCGGGACACCGAACACTGAAGCTTTCTTT.